The TCR beta chain under discussion was sequenced for a study of cytomegalovirus exposure and HLA in healthy donors. Germline V CDR1 and CDR2: LGHNA, YNFKEQ. J lost 4 bases, V lost 1 base, and 6 bases had no gene match. The CDR3 is made up of 17 amino acids. This PCR relied on a set of 60 Vbeta primers and 13 Jbeta primers. The assay was immunoSEQ multiplex PCR, and TCRdb's table has in-frame clones only and misses some. The table has about 190,000 clones, 60% to 80% seen once. The chain combines TRBV4-2 with TRBJ1-6; 8 nucleotides align to TRBD1. Sequenced input: PBMCs. The clonotype originates from a woman aged 25 to 45 in good health and CMV-seropositive. This CDR3 is CASSQANRGEYNSPLHF. As DNA, the CDR3 is TGTGCCAGCAGCCAAGCCAACAGGGGGGAATATAATTCACCCCTCCACTTT.